Below are 9 T cell receptor beta chains sequenced from a single sample in a study of early T cells in non-severe SARS-CoV-2 infection. MiXCR was run by TCRdb on the 5' RACE reads, yielding one entry per CDR3 protein. The sample contains 40,000 to 60,000 distinct CDR3 sequences, about 12% of which appear only once. Sequencing was carried out using whole blood. The receptors here all came from an adult who was a healthcare worker with PCR-confirmed SARS-CoV-2 infection or an uninfected control (not recorded which).

A note on this clonotype: Lacking the conserved final phenylalanine or tryptophan, this CDR3 likely reflects a read error. It is unclear where the CDR3 begins or ends on the DNA, so no DNA is shown, and the CDR3 is as TCRdb lists it. The gene calls are TRBV7-3 and TRBJ2-7; TRBD2, the table's D call, lacks a check against the DNA. The germline gives CDR1 SGHTA, CDR2 FQGTGA. The CDR3 has 10 amino acids, counting both end residues. The CDR3 loop is CARRGPSGRD.

This clonotype has only a few counts. The genes are TRBV7-2 and TRBJ2-3; 7 nucleotides agree with TRBD2. Germline-derived CDR1 and CDR2 are SGHTA and FQGNSA. V was pared by 4 bases and J by 2 bases, with 6 bases of the junction left unmatched. This CDR3 has 15 residues. For the CDR3, the DNA is TGTGCCAGCAGCTCCCTAGCGGATAACACAGATACGCAGTATTTT. Its translation: CASSSLADNTDTQYF.

J is TRBJ1-3 and V is TRBV11-3; TRBD1 aligns across 9 bases. The ends lost 5 bases at V and 0 bases at J; junction bases unmatched: 5. CDR1 is SGHNT, CDR2 YENEEA, per germline. The length of the CDR3 is 16 residues. The CDR3 loop reads CASSPGTGNSGNTIYF. The DNA for the CDR3 is TGTGCCAGCAGCCCGGGGACAGGGAACTCTGGAAACACCATATATTTT.

This clonotype was recorded a few times. This chain joins TRBV5-1 and TRBJ1-3, with TRBD1 identical over 8 bases. Germline CDR1 and CDR2: SGHRS and YFSETQ. The CDR3 runs 14 residues. V shed 4 bases and J 2 bases; nucleotides not matched to a gene: 2. Here the CDR3 reads CASSVQGAGNTIYF. In DNA form, the CDR3 reads TGCGCCAGCAGCGTACAGGGGGCTGGAAACACCATATATTTT.

This clonotype was counted only a few times. A junction end diverges from the germline sequence, so it may reflect a read error. This chain joins TRBV7-7 and TRBJ2-2, with D perhaps matching TRBD2 (6 bases). The CDR3 totals 14 residues. Germline V lookup: CDR1 SSHAT, CDR2 FNYEAQ (reference sequence). CDR3 DNA sequence: TGTGCTAGCAGCCAAAACCTAGCGTCCGGGGAGCTGTTTTTT. As protein: CASSQNLASGELFF.

CDR3 bases: TGCAGTGCTAGAATATGGCGGGGGGATACGCAGTATTTT. Its translation: CSARIWRGDTQYF. V is TRBV20-1 and J is TRBJ2-3; TRBD2 aligns across 7 bases. The CDR3 runs 13 residues. Germline V gene lookup returns CDR1 DFQATT and CDR2 SNEGSKA (reference sequence). The V segment lost 2 bases and the J segment 6 bases; nucleotides outside the gene matches: 5.

V is TRBV29-1 and J is TRBJ2-1; D not certain. Germline loops: CDR1 SQVTM, CDR2 ANQGSEA. CDR3 length: 16 residues. Trimming took 7 bases from V and 0 from J, leaving 19 bases between them. The CDR3 DNA sequence: TGCAGCGCCGTCGGCGACCCCGTCGGCTCCTACAATGAGCAGTTCTTC. Translating gives CSAVGDPVGSYNEQFF.

This clonotype was recorded at least ten times. V and J are TRBV7-9 and TRBJ1-4, with 11 bases that match TRBD1. The V gene's germline CDR1 is SEHNR and CDR2 FQNEAQ (reference sequence). J gave up 8 bases and V 7 bases, and 6 bases lay outside the gene matches. CDR3 length equals 14 residues. The chain's CDR3 is CASTPGQGEEKLFF. The CDR3 bases are TGTGCCAGCACTCCGGGACAGGGGGAAGAAAAACTGTTTTTT.

A word on this clonotype: A read error is likely, as this CDR3 ends without the conserved phenylalanine or tryptophan. The rearrangement joins TRBV23-1 to TRBJ2-1, with TRBD1 matching over 10 bases. TRBV23-1 is an open reading frame whose function is uncertain. Trimming cost V 10 bases and J 8 bases; bases outside gene matches: 11. The CDR3 is 14 amino acids. This CDR3 reads CAIPGQGRSDEQFS. The CDR3 bases are TGCGCCATTCCGGGACAGGGGAGATCCGATGAGCAGTTCTCC.